This is a list of T cell receptor beta chains from one sample in a study of T-cell reconstitution after alpha-beta-depleted transplantation in children. TCRdb recomputed calls from the PCR reads with MiXCR, one row per CDR3 protein. The sample shows hundreds of thousands of distinct CDR3 sequences, around 9.5% of them seen only once. Source: PBMCs from the stem cell graft donor, taken from the stem cell graft. These receptors all stem from a human donor who donated a stem cell graft to a child with acute lymphoblastic leukemia. Both conserved end residues are part of each CDR3. D genes are given only for firm matches. Rows may omit the clone size; those that give it use once, few, many or a size class.

J	V	D	size	CDR3	DNA
TRBJ1-1	TRBV6-2/TRBV6-3	-	many	CASSYSAEKEAFF	TGTGCCAGCAGTTACTCGGCAGAAAAAGAAGCTTTCTTT
TRBJ2-1	TRBV7-9	-	many	CASSFQGPEQFF	TGTGCCAGCAGCTTCCAGGGGCCTGAGCAGTTCTTC
TRBJ2-7	TRBV5-1	TRBD1	many	CASSPQTGLTYEQYF	TGCGCCAGCAGTCCCCAGACAGGGCTTACCTACGAGCAGTACTTC
TRBJ2-2	TRBV7-9	-	many	CASTLPLGAGELFF	TGTGCCAGCACCCTCCCTTTAGGGGCCGGGGAGCTGTTTTTT
TRBJ1-1	TRBV29-1	-	many	CSVENQSREWAFF	TGCAGCGTTGAAAACCAAAGTAGGGAATGGGCTTTCTTT
TRBJ1-1	TRBV1	-	-	CTSSRDREGTEAFF	TGCACCAGCAGCCGGGACAGGGAGGGCACTGAAGCTTTCTTT
TRBJ2-3	TRBV20-1	-	few	CSAIPPPGTSTDTQYF	TGCAGTGCTATCCCGCCGCCAGGTACTAGCACAGATACGCAGTATTTT
TRBJ2-5	TRBV5-1	TRBD2	few	CASSAGTSGGQNQETQYF	TGCGCCAGCAGCGCCGGGACTAGCGGGGGCCAAAACCAAGAGACCCAGTACTTC
TRBJ1-2	TRBV3-1	-	-	CASSQDRGVGGYTF	TGTGCCAGCAGCCAAGATAGGGGGGTTGGTGGCTACACCTTC
TRBJ2-7	TRBV20-1	TRBD1	-	CSARPWTGDDEQYF	TGCAGTGCTAGACCCTGGACAGGGGACGACGAGCAGTACTTC
TRBJ2-5	TRBV20-1	-	-	CSPMRGSSGDVETQYF	TGCAGCCCGATGAGGGGGTCTAGCGGTGACGTTGAGACCCAGTACTTC
TRBJ2-2	TRBV19	-	few	CASSISQARWTGELFF	TGTGCCAGTAGTATCTCTCAGGCTAGGTGGACCGGGGAGCTGTTTTTT
TRBJ1-2	TRBV11-2	-	few	CASSFSADYGYTF	TGTGCCAGCAGCTTCTCGGCTGACTATGGCTACACCTTC
TRBJ2-4	TRBV15	-	-	CATSPRTNIQYF	TGTGCCACCAGCCCACGGACAAACATTCAGTACTTC
TRBJ2-3	TRBV28	-	few	CASSLGTETADTQYF	TGTGCCAGCAGTTTAGGGACCGAAACGGCAGATACGCAGTATTTT
TRBJ2-1	TRBV6-6	-	many	CASSPRGGFEFF	TGTGCCAGCAGCCCCAGAGGGGGATTTGAGTTCTTC
TRBJ2-1	TRBV6-5	-	many	CASSYSSGGRNEQFF	TGTGCCAGCAGTTACTCGAGTGGGGGACGAAATGAGCAGTTCTTC
TRBJ1-1	TRBV5-4	-	few	CASSSAGQITEAFF	TGTGCCAGCAGCTCCGCCGGACAGATCACTGAAGCTTTCTTT
TRBJ2-6	TRBV12-3/TRBV12-4	-	few	CAGGGTSGANVLTF	TGTGCCGGAGGGGGTACCTCTGGGGCCAACGTCCTGACTTTC
TRBJ2-7	TRBV29-1	TRBD1	many	CSATTGSEQYF	TGCAGCGCCACGACAGGGAGCGAGCAGTACTTC
TRBJ2-3	TRBV5-1	-	few	CASSLGPGSSSTDTQYF	TGCGCCAGCAGCTTAGGCCCGGGATCAAGCTCTACAGATACGCAGTATTTT
TRBJ1-2	TRBV7-2	-	many	CASSSGPVSLGYTF	TGTGCCAGCAGCTCAGGACCGGTGTCGCTTGGCTACACCTTC
TRBJ2-5	TRBV7-8	-	few	CASSLASRLATEETQYF	TGTGCCAGCAGCTTAGCATCGCGGCTAGCGACTGAAGAGACCCAGTACTTC
TRBJ1-1	TRBV15	TRBD1	many	CATSRDRGNTEAFF	TGTGCCACCAGCAGGGACAGGGGAAACACTGAAGCTTTCTTT
TRBJ2-1	TRBV12-3/TRBV12-4	TRBD1	-	CASSSSHRGDEQFF	TGTGCCAGCAGTTCGTCGCACAGGGGCGATGAGCAGTTCTTC
TRBJ2-2	TRBV12-3/TRBV12-4	TRBD1	-	CASRPLGQPTGELFF	TGTGCCAGCAGGCCTTTGGGACAGCCCACCGGGGAGCTGTTTTTT
TRBJ2-7	TRBV3-1	TRBD2	-	CASSLPGLASYEQYF	TGTGCCAGCAGCCTACCGGGACTAGCATCCTACGAGCAGTACTTC
TRBJ2-7	TRBV10-3	-	-	CATAGQIAYEQYF	TGTGCCACCGCGGGACAGATAGCCTACGAGCAGTACTTC
TRBJ1-2	TRBV15	-	many	CATSREGSVRSYGYTF	TGTGCCACCAGCAGAGAAGGTTCGGTAAGAAGCTATGGCTACACCTTC
TRBJ1-1	TRBV29-1	-	few	CSLWAGGWGTEAFF	TGCAGCTTGTGGGCCGGTGGATGGGGCACTGAAGCTTTCTTT
TRBJ2-7	TRBV27	-	-	CASRATVAPTYEQYF	TGTGCCAGCAGGGCGACGGTAGCCCCAACCTACGAGCAGTACTTC
TRBJ2-7	TRBV3-1	-	few	CASSPRTPSSYEQYF	TGTGCCAGCAGCCCGAGGACCCCAAGCTCCTACGAGCAGTACTTC
TRBJ1-1	TRBV6-6	-	-	CASSSEENTEAFF	TGTGCCAGCAGTTCGGAAGAGAACACTGAAGCTTTCTTT
TRBJ2-2	TRBV12-3/TRBV12-4	TRBD2	many	CASSWGGGSNTGELFF	TGTGCCAGCAGCTGGGGCGGGGGGTCTAACACCGGGGAGCTGTTTTTT
TRBJ2-1	TRBV20-1	-	-	CSATAAVRLGNEQFF	TGCAGTGCTACCGCGGCGGTCCGGCTCGGGAATGAGCAGTTCTTC
TRBJ1-2	TRBV6-5	-	few	CASSYKSRNHYGYTF	TGTGCCAGCAGTTACAAGAGTCGGAACCACTATGGCTACACCTTC
TRBJ1-1	TRBV5-1	TRBD1	-	CASSGGQGVEAFF	TGCGCCAGCAGCGGGGGACAGGGAGTTGAAGCTTTCTTT
TRBJ1-4	TRBV7-2	-	many	CASSLAFVGATTFGEKLFF	TGTGCCAGCAGCTTAGCCTTTGTGGGGGCAACAACCTTTGGGGAAAAACTGTTTTTT
TRBJ2-2	TRBV27	-	few	CASSLRPQKGELFF	TGTGCCAGCAGTTTACGCCCCCAGAAAGGGGAGCTGTTTTTT
TRBJ1-3	TRBV10-2	-	few	CASSEGGNTIYF	TGCGCCAGCAGTGAGGGTGGGAACACCATATATTTT
TRBJ1-1	TRBV29-1	-	many	CSASPGTPSSEAFF	TGCAGCGCTTCACCCGGGACACCGAGCTCTGAAGCTTTCTTT
TRBJ2-2	TRBV28	-	few	CASSFDRGELFF	TGTGCCAGCAGTTTTGACCGCGGGGAGCTGTTTTTT
TRBJ1-1	TRBV5-1	-	many	CASSPGEGTEAFF	TGCGCCAGCAGCCCCGGAGAGGGCACTGAAGCTTTCTTT
TRBJ2-6	TRBV29-1	-	few	CSVSGIATSSGANVLTF	TGCAGCGTGTCAGGCATCGCGACCAGCTCTGGGGCCAACGTCCTGACTTTC
TRBJ2-7	TRBV10-3	-	many	CAISESGAASYEQYF	TGTGCCATCAGTGAGTCGGGGGCAGCCTCCTACGAGCAGTACTTC
TRBJ1-1	TRBV9	-	few	CASSVEVMNTEAFF	TGTGCCAGCAGCGTAGAAGTGATGAACACTGAAGCTTTCTTT
TRBJ2-4	TRBV27	TRBD1	many	CASRTLRDSLSIQYF	TGTGCCAGCAGAACCCTCCGGGACAGTCTCTCCATTCAGTACTTC
TRBJ2-1	TRBV7-6	-	many	CASSSLESSSNEQFF	TGTGCCAGCAGCTCCCTGGAATCATCTAGCAATGAGCAGTTCTTC
TRBJ1-1	TRBV5-1	-	many	CASSLALTQNTEAFF	TGCGCCAGCAGCTTGGCCCTGACCCAAAACACTGAAGCTTTCTTT
TRBJ1-4	TRBV20-1	-	few	CSANSGQNGEKLFF	TGCAGTGCTAATTCCGGACAGAATGGAGAAAAACTGTTTTTT
TRBJ1-5	TRBV6-1	-	-	CASSGGQGSNQPQHF	TGTGCCAGCAGTGGCGGCCAGGGGAGCAATCAGCCCCAGCATTTT
TRBJ2-5	TRBV27	TRBD2	many	CASSSGLAQETQYF	TGTGCCAGCAGCAGTGGACTAGCGCAAGAGACCCAGTACTTC